This is a list of T cell receptor beta chains from one sample in a study of molecular identifiers for immune sequencing clone quantification. TCRdb itself ran the PCR reads through MiXCR, one entry per CDR3 protein. The top ten hold approximately 0.9% of the sample, which has under 650,000 distinct CDR3 sequences, 15% to 20% seen once. The material sequenced was naive CD8+ T cells from blood, with Jurkat cell RNA spiked in. These receptors were collected from a human donor in good health. Some libraries in this study had Jurkat cell RNA spiked in. The CDR3 runs from the conserved cysteine through the conserved F or W.

V gene: TRBV4-3
J gene: TRBJ2-7
CDR3 protein: CASSQDWTGGYEQYF

V gene: TRBV4-1
J gene: TRBJ2-7
CDR3 protein: CASSQESGGGAEQYF

V gene: TRBV9
J gene: TRBJ1-3
CDR3 protein: CASSSSGTPGTRRGNTIYF

V gene: TRBV6-6
J gene: TRBJ1-5
CDR3 protein: CVSKEYSNQPQHF

V gene: TRBV5-1
J gene: TRBJ2-7
CDR3 protein: CASTEGGGSEQYF

V gene: TRBV5-1
J gene: TRBJ2-1
CDR3 protein: CASSPGANSYNEQFF

V gene: TRBV29-1
J gene: TRBJ1-1
CDR3 protein: CSVERTGGNTEAFF

V gene: TRBV7-9
J gene: TRBJ1-1
CDR3 protein: CASFSGGSYPEAFF

V gene: TRBV4-1
J gene: TRBJ2-7
CDR3 protein: CASSQDDRVLYEQYF

V gene: TRBV2
J gene: TRBJ2-1
CDR3 protein: CASRKEVVGQFF

V gene: TRBV27
J gene: TRBJ2-1
CDR3 protein: CASTLAGGQSDEQFF

V gene: TRBV27
J gene: TRBJ2-3
CDR3 protein: CASRPYRGSTDTQYF

V gene: TRBV20-1
J gene: TRBJ2-7
CDR3 protein: CSAKIGQGLDEQYF

V gene: TRBV3-1
J gene: TRBJ1-1
CDR3 protein: CASSLGAGVEAFF

V gene: TRBV24-1
J gene: TRBJ1-3
CDR3 protein: CATSSPGQGNTIYF

V gene: TRBV3-1
J gene: TRBJ1-2
CDR3 protein: CASSDGQGLFYGYTF

V gene: TRBV5-1
J gene: TRBJ1-1
CDR3 protein: CASSFVTTDTEAFF

V gene: TRBV3-1
J gene: TRBJ2-4
CDR3 protein: CASSQVGGLAGTNIQYF

V gene: TRBV5-1
J gene: TRBJ1-2
CDR3 protein: CASSVFLQGAGGYTF

V gene: TRBV4-3
J gene: TRBJ2-1
CDR3 protein: CASSQDRWGTYNEQFF

V gene: TRBV9
J gene: TRBJ2-2
CDR3 protein: CASSVGRAGELFF

V gene: TRBV11-2
J gene: TRBJ2-1
CDR3 protein: CASSAHRAREGNEQFF

V gene: TRBV4-3
J gene: TRBJ1-1
CDR3 protein: CASSQVGVTEAFF

V gene: TRBV4-3
J gene: TRBJ2-1
CDR3 protein: CASSQSQGAVPFF

V gene: TRBV27
J gene: TRBJ2-7
CDR3 protein: CASSWVRGATYEQYF

V gene: TRBV4-3
J gene: TRBJ1-4
CDR3 protein: CASSQDPGTATNEKLFF

V gene: TRBV7-9
J gene: TRBJ1-2
CDR3 protein: CASSSGEGQGAGHTF

V gene: TRBV6-2/TRBV6-3
J gene: TRBJ2-6
CDR3 protein: CASSLSWEDLSGANVLTF

V gene: TRBV12-3/TRBV12-4
J gene: TRBJ1-1
CDR3 protein: CASWDRGTEAFF

V gene: TRBV4-3
J gene: TRBJ2-7
CDR3 protein: CASSQDLLGSYEQYF

V gene: TRBV7-9
J gene: TRBJ1-4
CDR3 protein: CASSKSGSNEKLFF

V gene: TRBV6-5
J gene: TRBJ2-1
CDR3 protein: CASSPPRSHEQFF

V gene: TRBV4-3
J gene: TRBJ1-1
CDR3 protein: CASSPGHQTNTEAFF

V gene: TRBV18
J gene: TRBJ1-3
CDR3 protein: CASSPGGGNTIYF

V gene: TRBV27
J gene: TRBJ2-3
CDR3 protein: CASSSLLAGRTDTQYF

V gene: TRBV30
J gene: TRBJ2-2
CDR3 protein: CAWRAPGELFF

V gene: TRBV7-9
J gene: TRBJ1-5
CDR3 protein: CASSLFQLINQPQHF